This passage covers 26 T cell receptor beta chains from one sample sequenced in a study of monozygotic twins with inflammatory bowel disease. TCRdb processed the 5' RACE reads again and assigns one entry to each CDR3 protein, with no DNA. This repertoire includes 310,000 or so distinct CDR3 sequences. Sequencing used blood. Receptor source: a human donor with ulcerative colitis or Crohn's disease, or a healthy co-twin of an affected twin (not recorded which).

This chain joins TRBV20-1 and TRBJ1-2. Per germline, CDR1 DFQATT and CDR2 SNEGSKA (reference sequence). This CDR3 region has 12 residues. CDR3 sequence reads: CSARGGGTSYTF.

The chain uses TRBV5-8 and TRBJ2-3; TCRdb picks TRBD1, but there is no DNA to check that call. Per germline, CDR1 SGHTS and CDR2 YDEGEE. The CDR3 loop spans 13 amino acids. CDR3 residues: CASSLEGFLQQYF.

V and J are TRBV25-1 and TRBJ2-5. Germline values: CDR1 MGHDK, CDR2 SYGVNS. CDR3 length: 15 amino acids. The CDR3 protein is CASSESTATSGAQYF.

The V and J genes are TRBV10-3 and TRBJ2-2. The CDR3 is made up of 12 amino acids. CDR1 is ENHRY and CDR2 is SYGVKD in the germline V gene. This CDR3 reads CAISSPTGELFF.

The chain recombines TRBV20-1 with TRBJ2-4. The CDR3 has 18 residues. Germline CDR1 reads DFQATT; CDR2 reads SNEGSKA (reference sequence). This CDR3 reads CSARDQGPTGWAKNIQYF.

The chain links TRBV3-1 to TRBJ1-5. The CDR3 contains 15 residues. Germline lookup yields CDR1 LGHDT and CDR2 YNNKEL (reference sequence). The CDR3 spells CASSQGTRRVQPQHF.

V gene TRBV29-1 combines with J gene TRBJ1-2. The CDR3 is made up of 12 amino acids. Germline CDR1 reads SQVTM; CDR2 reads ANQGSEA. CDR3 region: CSVGGGADGYTF.

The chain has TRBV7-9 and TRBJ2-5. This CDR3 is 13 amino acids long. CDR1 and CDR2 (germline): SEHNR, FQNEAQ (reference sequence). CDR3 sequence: CASSRTYVETQYF.

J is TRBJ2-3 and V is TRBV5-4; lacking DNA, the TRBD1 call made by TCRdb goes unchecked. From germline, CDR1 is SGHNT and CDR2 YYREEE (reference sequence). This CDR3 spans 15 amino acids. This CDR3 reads CASSLVGAGTDTQYF.

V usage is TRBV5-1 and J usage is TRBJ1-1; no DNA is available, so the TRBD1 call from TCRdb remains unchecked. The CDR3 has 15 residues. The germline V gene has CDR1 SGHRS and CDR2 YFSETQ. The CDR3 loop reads CASSLLDRGLTEAFF.

The CDR3 sequence: CASSLRGSISEQYF. The chain carries TRBV28 and TRBJ2-7; absent DNA, TCRdb's TRBD2 call cannot be checked. This CDR3 is 14 amino acids long. The germline CDR1 and CDR2 sequences are MDHEN and SYDVKM.

This chain's CDR3 is CASSPGASSYNEQFF. V gene TRBV5-1 combines with J gene TRBJ2-1; without DNA, the TCRdb call of TRBD1 cannot be checked. This CDR3 is 15 amino acids long. Germline CDR1 SGHRS, CDR2 YFSETQ.

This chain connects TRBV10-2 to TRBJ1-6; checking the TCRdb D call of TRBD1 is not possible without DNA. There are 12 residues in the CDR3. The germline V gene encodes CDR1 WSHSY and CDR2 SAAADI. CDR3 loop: CASRGTGAPLHF.

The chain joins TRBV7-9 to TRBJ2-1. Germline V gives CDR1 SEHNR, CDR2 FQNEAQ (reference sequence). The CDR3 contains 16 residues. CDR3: CASSELWGSSYNEQFF. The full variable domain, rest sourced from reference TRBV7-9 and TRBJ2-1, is DTGVSQNPRHKITKRGQNVTFRCDPISEHNRLYWYRQTLGQGPEFLTYFQNEAQLEKSRLLSDRFSAERPKGSFSTLEIQRTEQGDSAMYLCASSELWGSSYNEQFFGPGTRLTVL.

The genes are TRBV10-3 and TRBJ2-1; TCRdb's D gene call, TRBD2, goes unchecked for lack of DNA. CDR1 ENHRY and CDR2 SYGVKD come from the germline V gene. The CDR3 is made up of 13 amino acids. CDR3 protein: CAIGAPSYNEQFF.

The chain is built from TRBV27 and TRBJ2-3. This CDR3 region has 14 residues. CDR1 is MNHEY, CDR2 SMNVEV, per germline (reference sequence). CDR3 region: CASSLVEMWDTQYF.

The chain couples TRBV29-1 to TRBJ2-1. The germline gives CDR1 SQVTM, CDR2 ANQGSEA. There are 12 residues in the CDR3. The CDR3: CSVQPQQNEQFF.

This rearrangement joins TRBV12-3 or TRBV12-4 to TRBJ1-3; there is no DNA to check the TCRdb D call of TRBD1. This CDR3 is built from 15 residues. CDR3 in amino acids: CASSFTGLSGNTIYF.

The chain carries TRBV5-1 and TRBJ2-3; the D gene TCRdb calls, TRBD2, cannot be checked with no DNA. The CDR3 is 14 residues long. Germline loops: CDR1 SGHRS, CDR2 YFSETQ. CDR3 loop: CASSVQRGTDTQYF.

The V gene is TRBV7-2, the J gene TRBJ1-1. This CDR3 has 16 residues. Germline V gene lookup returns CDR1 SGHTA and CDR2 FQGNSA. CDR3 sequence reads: CASSLDRASLNTEAFF.

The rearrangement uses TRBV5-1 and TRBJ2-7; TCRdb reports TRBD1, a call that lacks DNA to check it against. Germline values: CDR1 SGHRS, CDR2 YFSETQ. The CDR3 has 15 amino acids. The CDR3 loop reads CASSLQASGADEQYF. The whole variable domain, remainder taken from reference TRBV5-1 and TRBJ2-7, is KAGVTQTPRYLIKTRGQQVTLSCSPISGHRSVSWYQQTPGQGLQFLFEYFSETQRNKGNFPGRFSGRQFSNSRSEMNVSTLELGDSALYLCASSLQASGADEQYFGPGTRLTVT.

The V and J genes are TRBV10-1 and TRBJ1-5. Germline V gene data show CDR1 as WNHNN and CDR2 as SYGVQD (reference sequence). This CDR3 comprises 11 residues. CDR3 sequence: CASRSNQPQHF.

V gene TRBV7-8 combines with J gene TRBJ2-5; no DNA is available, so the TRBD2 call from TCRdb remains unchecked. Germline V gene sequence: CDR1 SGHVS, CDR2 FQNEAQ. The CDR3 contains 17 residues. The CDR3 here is CASSLALVAGGDETQYF.

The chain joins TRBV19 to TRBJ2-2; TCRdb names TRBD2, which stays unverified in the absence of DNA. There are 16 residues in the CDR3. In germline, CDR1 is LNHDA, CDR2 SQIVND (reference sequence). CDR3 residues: CASTPPGTLGTGELFF.

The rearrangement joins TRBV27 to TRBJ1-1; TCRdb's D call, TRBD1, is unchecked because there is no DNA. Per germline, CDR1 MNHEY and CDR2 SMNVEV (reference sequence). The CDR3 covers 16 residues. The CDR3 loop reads CASSLRTGPGLTEAFF.

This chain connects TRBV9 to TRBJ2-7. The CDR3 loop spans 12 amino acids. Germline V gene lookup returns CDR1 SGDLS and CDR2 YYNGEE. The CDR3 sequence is CASSENHGEQYF. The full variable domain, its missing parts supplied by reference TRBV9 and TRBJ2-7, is DSGVTQTPKHLITATGQRVTLRCSPRSGDLSVYWYQQSLDQGLQFLIQYYNGEERAKGNILERFSAQQFPDLHSELNLSSLELGDSALYFCASSENHGEQYFGPGTRLTVT.